This TCR beta chain was obtained from a study of blood T cell repertoires in COVID-19. Study-level information: Samples taken during acute and convalescent COVID-19 were collected in the United States, Italy and Spain. PBMCs, B-cell-depleted T cells, or T cells were the source of the cDNA or gDNA that made up the material.

The V gene's germline CDR1 is MNHEY and CDR2 SVGAGI. This CDR3 has 15 residues. Losses at the gene ends were 7 bases for V and 2 bases for J; bases not matched to a gene: 8. Seattle's enrolled individuals joined amid active infection and were then monitored longitudinally. As handled by the study authors: Reference gene primer amplification yielded estimated nucleated cell counts. Generated by immunoSEQ multiplex PCR, the TCRdb table keeps only in-frame clones and is missing some. V, J and clone size were drawn from that table, and D and trimming were deduced from the DNA. In the table there are approximately 460,000 clones, 75% to 90% of which are singletons.

The sequence derives from a man between 18 and 35 years old with COVID-19, enrolled during active disease. The V call is TRBV6-5, the J call TRBJ2-5, with TRBD2 matching 9 bases. Sequenced sample: peripheral blood. CDR3 loop: CASIRAGGPQETQYF. The CDR3 DNA reads as TGTGCCAGCATCAGAGCGGGGGGACCTCAAGAGACCCAGTACTTC.